The entry below gives a single T cell receptor (beta chain) sequence along with its context. No cognate antigen has been identified for it. Base qualities are not provided; no much larger clone lies one nucleotide away. Separate from the roughly 630-subject first cohort, the validation cohort of some 130 subjects was the group to which the donors belonged. Receptors were amplified or captured by the immunoSEQ multiplex PCR assay. In the original analysis: A statistical classification framework was built for diagnosing cytomegalovirus status from the catalog of TCR beta chain sequences. Imported from immuneACCESS, the table was reduced by TCRdb to in-frame sequences with V and J called. These copies leave out some clones; in studies compared against another copy, an unresolved V gene accounts for under half, and the cause of the remainder is not known. The DNA was the basis for D and trimming; V, J and clone size are from that table. This sample comprises some 260,000 clones, roughly 88% of them detected only once. The top ten clones comprise roughly 3% of the sample.

The CDR3 starts with the cysteine, ends with the phenylalanine, and has 13 residues. Of all the DNA, just the CDR3 is kept, 39 bases in frame from base 1. V is shortened by 5 bases, J by 3 bases, and the region joining them spans 10 bases. CDR1 and CDR2, looked up from the germline V gene (reference sequence), are MNHNY and SVGAGI. The sample belongs to a study of cytomegalovirus exposure and HLA in healthy donors (dated by TCRdb to 2016 to 2017). Background on the whole study: According to a later analysis, the 120 validation repertoires were produced on the same platform as the roughly 600 repertoires of the first cohort. Along with the roughly 610-subject first cohort, a separate validation cohort of over 90 different subjects was used. High-throughput TCR immunosequencing, statistical association of individual TCRs with disease status, and machine learning were combined to predict cytomegalovirus infection status. The study was designed to test whether signatures of past pathogen exposure could be identified by cataloging public T cell receptors.

Study-wide findings and limitations: According to the authors, the approach could potentially be generalized to other disease states and immunological phenotypes. A total of roughly 160 TCR beta chains were listed by the study as associated with cytomegalovirus. While some public TCRs were present in many individuals, most TCR sequences turned up only very rarely across donors. Subsequent analysis determined that TCRs grouped into clusters in the first cohort also showed a tendency toward co-occurrence across the 130 or so validation repertoires, and roughly 95% of cluster scores exceeded 0. In vitro tests confirmed that a few of the cytomegalovirus-associated TCR beta chains recognize cytomegalovirus antigens. The classifier was reported to diagnose cytomegalovirus status with high specificity and sensitivity in both the original cohort and the validation cohort. A later analysis lacked HLA typing for the validation cohort, so it scored co-occurrence in that cohort across all 120 or so repertoires.

The source material was PBMCs. The clonotype comes from a woman aged 25 to 39 in good health and CMV-seronegative. The chain was built from TRBV6-6 and TRBJ1-1; no D gene can be assigned with confidence. The CDR3 region: CASSPVADTEAFF. The sequenced DNA: TGTGCCAGCAGTCCTGTCGCGGACACTGAAGCTTTCTTT.